The entry below gives a single T cell receptor (beta chain) sequence along with its context. This sample was included in a study of T cell clonotyping in hematopoietic cell transplantation. Using immunoSEQ multiplex PCR, the repertoire was profiled, and TCRdb retains in-frame clones only, with some absent. The sample yields approximately 8,800 clones, under 90% seen once. The CDR3 totals 11 residues. The V gene's germline CDR1 is MNHEY and CDR2 SVGAGI. Losses at the gene ends were 5 bases for V and 6 bases for J; bases not matched to a gene: 1. The rearrangement joins TRBV6-5 to TRBJ2-7; 7 nucleotides line up with TRBD1. The receptor was derived from a male patient aged 60-69 years who had an allogeneic stem cell transplant from an unrelated donor, so the T cells may come from the graft donor. Some clones in this sample may be carry-over from other donors' samples. Sequenced here: PBMCs, sampled at the time of graft-versus-host disease after allogeneic stem cell transplant. The CDR3 loop is CASSDRAEQYF. The CDR3 bases are TGTGCCAGCAGTGACAGGGCCGAGCAGTACTTC.